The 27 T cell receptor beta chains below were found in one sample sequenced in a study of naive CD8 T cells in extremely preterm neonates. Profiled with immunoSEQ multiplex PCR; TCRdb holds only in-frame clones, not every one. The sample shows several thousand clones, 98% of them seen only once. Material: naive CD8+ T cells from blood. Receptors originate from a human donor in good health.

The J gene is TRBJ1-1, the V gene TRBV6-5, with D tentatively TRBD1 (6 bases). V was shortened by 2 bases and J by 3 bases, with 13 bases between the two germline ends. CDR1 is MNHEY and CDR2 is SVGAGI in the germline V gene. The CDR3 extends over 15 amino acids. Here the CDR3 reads CASSYGGGGDTEAFF. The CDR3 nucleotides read TGTGCCAGCAGTTACGGGGGCGGGGGGGACACTGAAGCTTTCTTT.

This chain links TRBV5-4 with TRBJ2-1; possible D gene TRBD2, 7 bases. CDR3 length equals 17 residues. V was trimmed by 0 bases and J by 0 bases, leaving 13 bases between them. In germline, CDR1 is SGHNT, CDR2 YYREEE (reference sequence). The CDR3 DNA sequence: TGTGCCAGCAGCTTGGCCTTTGGGGGGGCCTCCTACAATGAGCAGTTCTTC. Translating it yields CASSLAFGGASYNEQFF.

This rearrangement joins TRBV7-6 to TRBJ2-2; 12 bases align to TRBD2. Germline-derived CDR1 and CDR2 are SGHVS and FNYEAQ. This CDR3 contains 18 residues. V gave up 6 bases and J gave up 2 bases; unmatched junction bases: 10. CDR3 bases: TGTGCCAGCAGATCCCGACTAGCGGGGGAGGCAAACACCGGGGAGCTGTTTTTT. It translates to CASRSRLAGEANTGELFF.

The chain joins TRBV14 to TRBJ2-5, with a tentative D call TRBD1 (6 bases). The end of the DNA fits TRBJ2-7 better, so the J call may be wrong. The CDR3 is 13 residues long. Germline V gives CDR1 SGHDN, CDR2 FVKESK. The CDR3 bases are TGTGCCAGCAGCCAAGGGACAGTTTACGAGCAGTACTTC. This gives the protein CASSQGTVYEQYF.

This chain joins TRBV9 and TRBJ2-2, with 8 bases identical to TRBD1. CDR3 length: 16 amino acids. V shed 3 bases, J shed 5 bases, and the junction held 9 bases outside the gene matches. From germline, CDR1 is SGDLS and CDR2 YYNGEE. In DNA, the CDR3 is TGTGCCAGCAGCGGAAACCAGGGGGCGCGAACCGGGGAGCTGTTTTTT. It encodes CASSGNQGARTGELFF. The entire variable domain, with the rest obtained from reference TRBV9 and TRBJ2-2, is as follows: DSGVTQTPKHLITATGQRVTLRCSPRSGDLSVYWYQQSLDQGLQFLIQYYNGEERAKGNILERFSAQQFPDLHSELNLSSLELGDSALYFCASSGNQGARTGELFFGEGSRLTVL.

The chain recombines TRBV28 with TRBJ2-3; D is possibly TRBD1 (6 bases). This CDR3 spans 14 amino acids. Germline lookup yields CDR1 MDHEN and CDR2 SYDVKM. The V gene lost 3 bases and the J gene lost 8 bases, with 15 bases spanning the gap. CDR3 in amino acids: CASSFLQTGRTQYF. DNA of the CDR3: TGTGCCAGCAGTTTCCTTCAGACAGGACGTACGCAGTATTTT. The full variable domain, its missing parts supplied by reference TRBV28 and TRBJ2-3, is DVKVTQSSRYLVKRTGEKVFLECVQDMDHENMFWYRQDPGLGLRLIYFSYDVKMKEKGDIPEGYSVSREKKERFSLILESASTNQTSMYLCASSFLQTGRTQYFGPGTRLTVL.

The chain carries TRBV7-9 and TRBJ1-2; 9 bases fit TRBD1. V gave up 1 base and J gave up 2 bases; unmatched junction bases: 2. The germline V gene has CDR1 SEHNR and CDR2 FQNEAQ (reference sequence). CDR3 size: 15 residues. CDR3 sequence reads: CASSLGGQGNYGYTF. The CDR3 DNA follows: TGTGCCAGCAGCTTAGGGGGACAGGGCAACTATGGCTACACCTTC.

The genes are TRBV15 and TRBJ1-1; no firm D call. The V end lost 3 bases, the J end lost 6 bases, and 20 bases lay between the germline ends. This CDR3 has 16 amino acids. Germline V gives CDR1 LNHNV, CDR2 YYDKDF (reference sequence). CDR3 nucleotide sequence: TGTGCCACCAGCAGGCCTAAGGAGAGCGAGAGTCCTGAAGCTTTCTTT. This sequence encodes CATSRPKESESPEAFF.

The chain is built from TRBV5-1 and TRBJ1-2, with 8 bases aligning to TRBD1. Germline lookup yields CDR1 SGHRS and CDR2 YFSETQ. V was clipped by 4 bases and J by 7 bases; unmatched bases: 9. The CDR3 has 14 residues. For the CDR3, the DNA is TGCGCCAGCAGCGCAGGGGGCGTATCGGGTGGCTACACCTTC. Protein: CASSAGGVSGGYTF.

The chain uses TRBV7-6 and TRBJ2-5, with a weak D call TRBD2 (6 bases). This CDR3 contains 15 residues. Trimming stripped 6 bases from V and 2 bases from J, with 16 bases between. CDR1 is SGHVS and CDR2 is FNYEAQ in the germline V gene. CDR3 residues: CASSSSRREQETQYF. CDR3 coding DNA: TGTGCCAGCAGTTCATCGAGGCGGGAACAAGAGACCCAGTACTTC.

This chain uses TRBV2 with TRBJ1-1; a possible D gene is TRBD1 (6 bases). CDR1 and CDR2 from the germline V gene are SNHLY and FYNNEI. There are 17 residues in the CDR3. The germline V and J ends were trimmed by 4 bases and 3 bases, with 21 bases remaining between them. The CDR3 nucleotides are TGTGCCAGCAGTGTGGACAGCGCAACCCCGAGGGACACTGAAGCTTTCTTT. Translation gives CASSVDSATPRDTEAFF.

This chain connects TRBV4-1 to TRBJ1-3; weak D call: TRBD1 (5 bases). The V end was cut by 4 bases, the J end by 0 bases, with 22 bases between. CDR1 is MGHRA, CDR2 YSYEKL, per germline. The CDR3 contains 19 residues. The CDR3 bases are TGCGCCAGCAGCCCATGGGGGGGAATGGAGATCGTCTCTGGAAACACCATATATTTT. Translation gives CASSPWGGMEIVSGNTIYF.

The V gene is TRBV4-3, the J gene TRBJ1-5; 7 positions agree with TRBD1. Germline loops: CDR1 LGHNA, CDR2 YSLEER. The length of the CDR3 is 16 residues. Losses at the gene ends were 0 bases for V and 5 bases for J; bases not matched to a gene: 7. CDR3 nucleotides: TGCGCCAGCAGCCAAGACAGGGGGACGGTGTATCAGCCCCAGCATTTT. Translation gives CASSQDRGTVYQPQHF.

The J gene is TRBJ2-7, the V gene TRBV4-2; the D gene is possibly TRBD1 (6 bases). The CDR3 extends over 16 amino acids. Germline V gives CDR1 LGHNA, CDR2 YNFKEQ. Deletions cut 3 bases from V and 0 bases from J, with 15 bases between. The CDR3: CASSQDSLGGSYEQYF. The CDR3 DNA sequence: TGTGCCAGCAGCCAGGATTCCCTAGGGGGCTCCTACGAGCAGTACTTC.

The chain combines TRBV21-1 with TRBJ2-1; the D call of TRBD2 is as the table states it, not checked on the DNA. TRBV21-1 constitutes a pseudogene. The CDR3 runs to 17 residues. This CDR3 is CASSKPQSLADYNEQFF. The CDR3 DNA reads TGTGCCAGCAGCAAACCCCAGTCACTAGCGGATTACAATGAGCAGTTCTTC.

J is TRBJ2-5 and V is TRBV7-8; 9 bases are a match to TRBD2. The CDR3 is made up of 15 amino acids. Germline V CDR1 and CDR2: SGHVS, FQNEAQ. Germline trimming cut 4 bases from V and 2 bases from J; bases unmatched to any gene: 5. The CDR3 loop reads CASSSLTSGQETQYF. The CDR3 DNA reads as TGTGCCAGCAGCTCCTTGACTAGCGGACAAGAGACCCAGTACTTC.

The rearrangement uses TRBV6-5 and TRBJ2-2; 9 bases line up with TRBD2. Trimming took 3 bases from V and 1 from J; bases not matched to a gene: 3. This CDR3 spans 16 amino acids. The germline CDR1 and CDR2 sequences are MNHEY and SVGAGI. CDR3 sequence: CASSYDSGGNTGELFF. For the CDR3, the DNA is TGTGCCAGCAGTTATGATAGCGGGGGGAACACCGGGGAGCTGTTTTTT.

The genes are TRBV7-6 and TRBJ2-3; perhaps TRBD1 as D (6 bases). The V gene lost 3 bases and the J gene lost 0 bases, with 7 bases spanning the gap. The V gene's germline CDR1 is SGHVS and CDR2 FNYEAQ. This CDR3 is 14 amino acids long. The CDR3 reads CASSLGASTDTQYF. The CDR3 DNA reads TGTGCCAGCAGCTTGGGGGCTAGCACAGATACGCAGTATTTT.

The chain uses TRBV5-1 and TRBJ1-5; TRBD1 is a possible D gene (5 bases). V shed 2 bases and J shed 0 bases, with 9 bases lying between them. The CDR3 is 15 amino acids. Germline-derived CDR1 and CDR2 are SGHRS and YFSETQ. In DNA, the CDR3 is TGCGCCAGCAGCTTCGCAGGGAATAGCAATCAGCCCCAGCATTTT. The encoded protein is CASSFAGNSNQPQHF. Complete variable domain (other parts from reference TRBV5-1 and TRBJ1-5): KAGVTQTPRYLIKTRGQQVTLSCSPISGHRSVSWYQQTPGQGLQFLFEYFSETQRNKGNFPGRFSGRQFSNSRSEMNVSTLELGDSALYLCASSFAGNSNQPQHFGDGTRLSIL.

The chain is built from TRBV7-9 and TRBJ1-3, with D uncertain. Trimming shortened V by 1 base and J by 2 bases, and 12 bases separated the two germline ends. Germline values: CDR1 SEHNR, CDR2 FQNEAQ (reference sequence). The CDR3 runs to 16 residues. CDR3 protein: CASSLVRRETGNTIYF. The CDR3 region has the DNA TGTGCCAGCAGCTTAGTCAGGCGGGAAACTGGAAACACCATATATTTT. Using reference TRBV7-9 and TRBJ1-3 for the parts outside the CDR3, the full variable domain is DTGVSQNPRHKITKRGQNVTFRCDPISEHNRLYWYRQTLGQGPEFLTYFQNEAQLEKSRLLSDRFSAERPKGSFSTLEIQRTEQGDSAMYLCASSLVRRETGNTIYFGEGSWLTVV.

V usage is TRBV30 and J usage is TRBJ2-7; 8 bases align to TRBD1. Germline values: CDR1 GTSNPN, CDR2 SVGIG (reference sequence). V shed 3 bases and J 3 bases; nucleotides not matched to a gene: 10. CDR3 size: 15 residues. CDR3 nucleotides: TGTGCCTGGAGCCCAGGGGTTACAGGGGGCTACGAGCAGTACTTC. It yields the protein CAWSPGVTGGYEQYF.

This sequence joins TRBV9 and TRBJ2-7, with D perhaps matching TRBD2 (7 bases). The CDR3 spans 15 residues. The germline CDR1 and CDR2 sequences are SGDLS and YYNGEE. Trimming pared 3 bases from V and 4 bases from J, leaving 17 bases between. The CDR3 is CASSGRGGASYEQYF. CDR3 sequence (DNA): TGTGCCAGCAGCGGTAGGGGGGGGGCATCTTACGAGCAGTACTTC.

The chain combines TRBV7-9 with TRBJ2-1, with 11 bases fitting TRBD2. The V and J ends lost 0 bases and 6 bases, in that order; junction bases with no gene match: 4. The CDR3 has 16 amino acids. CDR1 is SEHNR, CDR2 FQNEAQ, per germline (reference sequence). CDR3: CASSLARLAGTNEQFF. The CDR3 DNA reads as TGTGCCAGCAGCTTAGCGCGACTAGCGGGGACCAATGAGCAGTTCTTC.

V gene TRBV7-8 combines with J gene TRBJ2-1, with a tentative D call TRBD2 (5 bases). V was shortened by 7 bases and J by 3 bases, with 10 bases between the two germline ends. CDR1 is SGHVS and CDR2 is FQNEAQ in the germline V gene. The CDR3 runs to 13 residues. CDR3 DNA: TGTGCCAGCAATGGCCGGGGCTACAATGAGCAGTTCTTC. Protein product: CASNGRGYNEQFF.

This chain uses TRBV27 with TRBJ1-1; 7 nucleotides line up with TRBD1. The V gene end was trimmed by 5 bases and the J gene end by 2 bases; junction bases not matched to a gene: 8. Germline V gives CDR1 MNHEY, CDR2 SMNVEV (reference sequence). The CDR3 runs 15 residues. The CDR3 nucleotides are TGTGCCAGCAGTGCTTACAGGGGTACCAACACTGAAGCTTTCTTT. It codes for CASSAYRGTNTEAFF.

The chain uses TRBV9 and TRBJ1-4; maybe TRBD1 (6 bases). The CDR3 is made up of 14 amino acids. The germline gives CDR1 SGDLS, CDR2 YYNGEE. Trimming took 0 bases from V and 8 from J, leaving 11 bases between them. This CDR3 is CASSVDTGREKLFF. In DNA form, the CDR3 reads TGTGCCAGCAGCGTAGATACAGGGCGGGAAAAACTGTTTTTT.

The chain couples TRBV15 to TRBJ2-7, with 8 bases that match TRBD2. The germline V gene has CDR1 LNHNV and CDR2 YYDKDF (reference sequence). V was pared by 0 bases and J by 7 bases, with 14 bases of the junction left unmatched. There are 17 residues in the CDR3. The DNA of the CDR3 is TGTGCCACCAGCAGAGATATCCTCGGACTAGCTTTGGGGGAGCAGTACTTC. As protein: CATSRDILGLALGEQYF.